This T cell receptor beta chain stems from a study of cytomegalovirus exposure and HLA in healthy donors. The count of this clone is one. Both 60 Vbeta primers and 13 Jbeta primers went into the PCR. TCRdb's table, derived via immunoSEQ multiplex PCR, lists solely in-frame clones and lacks some. The sample has 85,000 to 90,000 clones; 67% are singletons. This CDR3 has 14 residues. CDR1 is LNHDA, CDR2 SQIVND, per germline (reference sequence). The V end was cut by 7 bases, the J end by 2 bases, with 14 bases between. The sample was PBMCs. The TCR comes from a man aged 30-40 years in good health and CMV-seronegative. V and J are TRBV19 and TRBJ1-2, with a possible D match to TRBD1 (6 bases). DNA of the CDR3: TGTGCCAGTATGCTCGGGCAGGGGAACTATGGCTACACCTTC. As protein: CASMLGQGNYGYTF.